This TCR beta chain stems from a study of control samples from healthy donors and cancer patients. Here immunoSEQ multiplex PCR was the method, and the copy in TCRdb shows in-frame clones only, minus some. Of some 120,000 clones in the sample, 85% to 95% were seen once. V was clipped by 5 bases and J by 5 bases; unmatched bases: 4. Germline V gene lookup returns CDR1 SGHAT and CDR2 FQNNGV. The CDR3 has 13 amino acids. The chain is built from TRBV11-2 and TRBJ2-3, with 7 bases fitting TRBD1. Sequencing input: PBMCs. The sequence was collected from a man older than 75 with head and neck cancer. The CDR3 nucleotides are TGTGCCAGCAGCCCCTACAGGGGAGATACGCAGTATTTT. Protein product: CASSPYRGDTQYF.